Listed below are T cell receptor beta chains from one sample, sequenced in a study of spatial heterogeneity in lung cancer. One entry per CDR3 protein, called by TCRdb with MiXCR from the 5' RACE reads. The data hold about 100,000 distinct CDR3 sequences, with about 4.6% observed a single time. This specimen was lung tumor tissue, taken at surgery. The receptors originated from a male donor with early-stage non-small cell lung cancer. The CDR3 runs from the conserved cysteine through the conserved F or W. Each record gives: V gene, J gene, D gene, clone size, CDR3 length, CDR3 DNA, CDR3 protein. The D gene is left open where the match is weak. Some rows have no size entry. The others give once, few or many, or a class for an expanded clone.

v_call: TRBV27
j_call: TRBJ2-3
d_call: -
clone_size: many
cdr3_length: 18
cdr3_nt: TGTGCCAGCAGCCGATCAACAGGGTCCGGATGGGGCACAGATACGCAGTATTTT
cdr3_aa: CASSRSTGSGWGTDTQYF

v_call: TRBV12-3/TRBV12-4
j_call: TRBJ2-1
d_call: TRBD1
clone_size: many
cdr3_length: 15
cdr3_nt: TGTGCCAGCAGCTCCGGGACAGGGGGACGAAACGAGCAGTTCTTC
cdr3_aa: CASSSGTGGRNEQFF

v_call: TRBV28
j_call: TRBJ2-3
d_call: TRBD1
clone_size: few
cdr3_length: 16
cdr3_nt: TGTGCCAGCAGTAGCACCCACGGGACAGCCACAGATACGCAGTATTTT
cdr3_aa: CASSSTHGTATDTQYF

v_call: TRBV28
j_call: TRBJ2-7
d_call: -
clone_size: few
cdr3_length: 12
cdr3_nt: TGTGCCAGCAGCCCGCGTCGGTGGGAGCAGTACTTC
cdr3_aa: CASSPRRWEQYF

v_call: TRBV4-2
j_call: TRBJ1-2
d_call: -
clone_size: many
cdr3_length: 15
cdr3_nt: TGTGCCAGCAGCCCCCCAGCAGGTTCTAACTATGGCTACACCTTC
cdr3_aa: CASSPPAGSNYGYTF

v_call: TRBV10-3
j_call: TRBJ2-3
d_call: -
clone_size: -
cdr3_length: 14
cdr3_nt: TGTGCCATCAGAGCTAGCCAATACACAGATACGCAGTATTTT
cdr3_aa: CAIRASQYTDTQYF

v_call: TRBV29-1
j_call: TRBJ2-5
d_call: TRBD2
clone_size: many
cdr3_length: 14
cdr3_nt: TGCAGCGTTGAAAGTCTCGGGGGGGTAGTGGGCCAGTACTTC
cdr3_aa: CSVESLGGVVGQYF

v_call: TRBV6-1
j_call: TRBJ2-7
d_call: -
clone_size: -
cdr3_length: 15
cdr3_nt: TGTGCCAGCAGTGACGGGTTTAGTGAGGTCTACGAGCAGTACTTC
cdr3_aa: CASSDGFSEVYEQYF

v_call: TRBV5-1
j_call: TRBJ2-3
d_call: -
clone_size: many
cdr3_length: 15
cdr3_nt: TGCGCCAGCAGCCTCCAGGAGCGGGTGGAAGATACGCAGTATTTT
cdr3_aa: CASSLQERVEDTQYF

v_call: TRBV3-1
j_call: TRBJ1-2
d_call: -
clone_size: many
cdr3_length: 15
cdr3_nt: TGTGCCAGCAGCCTCCAAATTCGCTCGTCCGCTGGCTACACCTTC
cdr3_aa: CASSLQIRSSAGYTF

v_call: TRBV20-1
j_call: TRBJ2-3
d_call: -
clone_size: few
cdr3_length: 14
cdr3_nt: TGCAGTGCTCCGAATCCCAAAAGACGTAATACGCAGTATTTT
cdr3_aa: CSAPNPKRRNTQYF

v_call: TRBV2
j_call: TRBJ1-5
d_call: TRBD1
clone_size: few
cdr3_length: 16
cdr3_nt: TGTGCCAGCAGAAAAGGGGGCGCCTACCTTAATCAGCCCCAGCATTTT
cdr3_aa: CASRKGGAYLNQPQHF

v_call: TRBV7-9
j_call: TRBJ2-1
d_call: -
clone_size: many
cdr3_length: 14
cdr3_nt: TGTGCCAGCAGCTTATTATCCCGCTACAATGAGCAGTTCTTC
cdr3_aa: CASSLLSRYNEQFF

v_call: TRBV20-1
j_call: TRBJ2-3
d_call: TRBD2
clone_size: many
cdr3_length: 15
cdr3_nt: TGCAGTGCTGTGGGACTAGCGGGAGTAGGAGATACGCAGTATTTT
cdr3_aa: CSAVGLAGVGDTQYF

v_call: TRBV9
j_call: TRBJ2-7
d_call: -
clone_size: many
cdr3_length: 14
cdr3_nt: TGTGCCAGCAGCGTAACTAGCACGGGTTACGAGCAGTACTTC
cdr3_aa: CASSVTSTGYEQYF

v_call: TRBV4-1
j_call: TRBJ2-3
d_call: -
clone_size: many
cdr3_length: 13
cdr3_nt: TGCGCCAGCAGCCACACACTCACAGATACGCAGTATTTT
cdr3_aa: CASSHTLTDTQYF

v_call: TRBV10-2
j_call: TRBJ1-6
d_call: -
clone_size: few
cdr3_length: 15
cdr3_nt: TGCGCCAGCAGTGCCCGAGTTTCGGGCAATTCACCCCTCCACTTT
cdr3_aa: CASSARVSGNSPLHF

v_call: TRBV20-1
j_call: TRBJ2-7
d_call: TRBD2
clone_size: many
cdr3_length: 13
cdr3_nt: TGCAGTGCTCAGGGACTAGCGGGACGCGAGCAGTACTTC
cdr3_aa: CSAQGLAGREQYF

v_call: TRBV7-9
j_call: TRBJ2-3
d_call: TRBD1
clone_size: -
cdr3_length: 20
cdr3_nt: TGTGCCAGCAGCTTCCCGGAGCAGGGGGCGAGGGTTACCCTCACAGATACGCAGTATTTT
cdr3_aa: CASSFPEQGARVTLTDTQYF